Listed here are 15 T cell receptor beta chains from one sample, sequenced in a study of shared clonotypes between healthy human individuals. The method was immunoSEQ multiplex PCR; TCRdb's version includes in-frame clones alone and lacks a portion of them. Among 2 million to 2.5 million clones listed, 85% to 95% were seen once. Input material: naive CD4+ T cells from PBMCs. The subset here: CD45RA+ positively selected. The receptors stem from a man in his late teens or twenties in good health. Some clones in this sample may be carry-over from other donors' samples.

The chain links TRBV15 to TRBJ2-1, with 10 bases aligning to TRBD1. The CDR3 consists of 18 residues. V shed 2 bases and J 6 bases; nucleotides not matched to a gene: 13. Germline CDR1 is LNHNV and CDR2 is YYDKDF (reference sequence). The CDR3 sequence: CATSRSRQGAKLRNEQFF. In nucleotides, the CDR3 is TGTGCCACCAGCAGATCCAGACAGGGGGCAAAATTACGCAATGAGCAGTTCTTC.

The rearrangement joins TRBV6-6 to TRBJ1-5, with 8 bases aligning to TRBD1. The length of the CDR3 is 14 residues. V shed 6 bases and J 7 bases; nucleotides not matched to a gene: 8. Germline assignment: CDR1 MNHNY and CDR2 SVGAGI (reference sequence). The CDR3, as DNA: TGTGCCAGCAGAGTACAGGGGGGGAAACAGCCCCAGCATTTT. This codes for CASRVQGGKQPQHF.

CDR3 coding DNA: TGTGCCAGCAGCCCCAGAATGGAGGAGACCCAGTACTTC. The encoded protein is CASSPRMEETQYF. The chain combines TRBV5-4 with TRBJ2-5; D ambiguous. Trimming cost V 4 bases and J 5 bases, with 12 bases left between them. The germline V gene has CDR1 SGHNT and CDR2 YYREEE (reference sequence). This CDR3 is 13 amino acids long.

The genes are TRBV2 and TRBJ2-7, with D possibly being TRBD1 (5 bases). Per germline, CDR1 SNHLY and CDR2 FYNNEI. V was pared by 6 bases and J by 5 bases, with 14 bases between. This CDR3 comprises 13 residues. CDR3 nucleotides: TGTGCCAGCAGGGCGGACACAGCACACGAGCAGTACTTC. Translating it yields CASRADTAHEQYF. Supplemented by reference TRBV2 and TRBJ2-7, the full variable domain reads EPEVTQTPSHQVTQMGQEVILRCVPISNHLYFYWYRQILGQKVEFLVSFYNNEISEKSEIFDDQFSVERPDGSNFTLKIRSTKLEDSAMYFCASRADTAHEQYFGPGTRLTVT.

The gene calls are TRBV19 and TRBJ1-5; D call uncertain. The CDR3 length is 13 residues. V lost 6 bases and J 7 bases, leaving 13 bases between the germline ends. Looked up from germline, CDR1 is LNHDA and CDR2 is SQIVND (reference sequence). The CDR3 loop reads CASSSSLGQPQHF. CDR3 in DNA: TGTGCCAGTAGCTCTTCTTTGGGACAGCCCCAGCATTTT.

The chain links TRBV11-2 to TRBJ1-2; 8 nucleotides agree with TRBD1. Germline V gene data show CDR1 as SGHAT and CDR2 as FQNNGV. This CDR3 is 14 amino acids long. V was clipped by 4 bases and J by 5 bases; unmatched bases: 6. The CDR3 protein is CASSSGTGVYGYTF. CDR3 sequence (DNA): TGTGCCAGCAGCTCCGGGACAGGAGTATATGGCTACACCTTC.

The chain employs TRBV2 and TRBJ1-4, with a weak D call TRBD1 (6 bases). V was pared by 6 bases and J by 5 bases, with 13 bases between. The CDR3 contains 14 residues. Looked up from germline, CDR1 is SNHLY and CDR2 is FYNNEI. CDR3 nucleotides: TGTGCCAGCAGCGGACAGCCGAGCAATGAAAAACTGTTTTTT. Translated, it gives CASSGQPSNEKLFF.

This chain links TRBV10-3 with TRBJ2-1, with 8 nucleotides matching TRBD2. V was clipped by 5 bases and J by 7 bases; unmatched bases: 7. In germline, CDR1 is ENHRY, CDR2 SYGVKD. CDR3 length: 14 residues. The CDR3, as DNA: TGTGCCATCAGTCGGAGCGGGAGTGAGAATGAGCAGTTCTTC. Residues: CAISRSGSENEQFF.

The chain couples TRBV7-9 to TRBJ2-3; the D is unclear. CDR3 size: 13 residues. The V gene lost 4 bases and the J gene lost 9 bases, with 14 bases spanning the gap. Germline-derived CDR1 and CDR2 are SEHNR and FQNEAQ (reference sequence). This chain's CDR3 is CASSSTPPSTQYF. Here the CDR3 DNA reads TGTGCCAGCAGCTCAACACCCCCTTCAACGCAGTATTTT.

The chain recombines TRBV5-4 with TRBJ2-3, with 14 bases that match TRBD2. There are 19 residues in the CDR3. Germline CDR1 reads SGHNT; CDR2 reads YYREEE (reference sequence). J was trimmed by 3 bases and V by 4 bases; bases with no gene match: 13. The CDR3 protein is CASSPGLAGVFWRTDTQYF. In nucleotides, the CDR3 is TGTGCCAGCAGCCCGGGACTAGCGGGAGTCTTTTGGAGGACAGATACGCAGTATTTT.

The CDR3 DNA sequence: TGTGCCAGCGGGCAGACCCCTTTCACCGGGGAGCTGTTTTTT. This codes for CASGQTPFTGELFF. The chain couples TRBV6-4 to TRBJ2-2; no clear D. Trimming took off 8 bases at V and 4 bases at J, with 14 bases between the two ends. Germline V gives CDR1 MRHNA, CDR2 SNTAGT. The CDR3 covers 14 residues.

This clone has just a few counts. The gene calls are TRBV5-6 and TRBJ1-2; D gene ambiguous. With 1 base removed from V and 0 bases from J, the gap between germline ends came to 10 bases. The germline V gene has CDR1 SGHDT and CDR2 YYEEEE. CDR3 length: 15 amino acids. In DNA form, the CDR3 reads TGTGCCAGCAGCTTGAAATCCGGGGCTAACTATGGCTACACCTTC. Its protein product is CASSLKSGANYGYTF.

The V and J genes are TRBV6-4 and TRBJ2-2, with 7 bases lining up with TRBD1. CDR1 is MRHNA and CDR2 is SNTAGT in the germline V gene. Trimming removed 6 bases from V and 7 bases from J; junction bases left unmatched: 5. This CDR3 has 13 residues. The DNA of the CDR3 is TGTGCCAGCAGAAGAGGGACAGTCGGGGAGCTGTTTTTT. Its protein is CASRRGTVGELFF.

Written as DNA, the CDR3 is TGTGCCAGCAGCTCCCGGGTAGCGGATACGCAGTATTTT. Protein product: CASSSRVADTQYF. V gene TRBV9 combines with J gene TRBJ2-3, with a weak D call TRBD2 (5 bases). Germline CDR1 and CDR2: SGDLS and YYNGEE. V lost 4 bases, J lost 6 bases, and 12 bases lay in between. The CDR3 loop spans 13 amino acids.

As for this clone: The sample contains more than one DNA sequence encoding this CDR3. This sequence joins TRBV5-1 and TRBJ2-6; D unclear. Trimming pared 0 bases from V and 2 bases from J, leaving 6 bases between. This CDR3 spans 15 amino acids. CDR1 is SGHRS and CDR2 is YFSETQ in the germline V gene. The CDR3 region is CASSLEGAGANVLTF. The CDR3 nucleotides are TGCGCCAGCAGCTTGGAGGGTGCTGGGGCCAACGTCCTGACTTTC.